The source of this T cell receptor (beta chain) is a study of blood T cells in healthy people across ages. A second about 7 to 12 cycle PCR used barcoded and J-beta primers. MiXCR, run by TCRdb on the 5' RACE reads, gives a single entry per CDR3 protein. The table has about 620,000 distinct CDR3 sequences, under 65% seen once. A minimum of 7 million PBMCs was isolated per sample. Germline V gene lookup returns CDR1 SGHRS and CDR2 YFSETQ. Deletions cut 2 bases from V and 8 bases from J, with 14 bases between. This CDR3 spans 14 amino acids. Sequenced sample: blood. The receptor comes from an elderly woman in good health. The chain employs TRBV5-1 and TRBJ2-1; D might be TRBD2 (5 bases). DNA of the CDR3: TGCGCCAGCAGCTTAGGACTCTCGCCGGATGAGCAGTTCTTC. Amino acids: CASSLGLSPDEQFF. The whole variable domain, filled in from reference TRBV5-1 and TRBJ2-1, reads KAGVTQTPRYLIKTRGQQVTLSCSPISGHRSVSWYQQTPGQGLQFLFEYFSETQRNKGNFPGRFSGRQFSNSRSEMNVSTLELGDSALYLCASSLGLSPDEQFFGPGTRLTVL.